This TCR beta chain came from a study of blood T cell repertoires in COVID-19. Study-wide context: Material from acute and convalescent COVID-19 was sourced from the United States, Italy and Spain. Sample material is recorded as cDNA or gDNA derived from T cells, B-cell-depleted T cells, or PBMCs.

V was cut by 7 bases and J by 5 bases, with 20 bases left in between. CDR3 length: 16 amino acids. Germline-derived CDR1 and CDR2 are LNHDA and SQIVND (reference sequence). As handled by the study authors: Counts of nucleated cells, estimated from reference gene primer amplification, were obtained. TCRdb keeps only in-frame clones here, not all; method: immunoSEQ multiplex PCR. V, J and clone size are those of that table, while D and trimming were read from the DNA. Among under 300,000 clones listed, over 75% were seen once. Sequencing was carried out using peripheral blood. The receptor was derived from a woman in her thirties with acute or convalescent COVID-19. This chain connects TRBV19 to TRBJ1-4, with D possibly matching TRBD1 (6 bases). CDR3 in DNA: TGTGCCAGTATTAGGTCAGGGGTCGAAATCAATGAAAAACTGTTTTTT. Translation: CASIRSGVEINEKLFF.